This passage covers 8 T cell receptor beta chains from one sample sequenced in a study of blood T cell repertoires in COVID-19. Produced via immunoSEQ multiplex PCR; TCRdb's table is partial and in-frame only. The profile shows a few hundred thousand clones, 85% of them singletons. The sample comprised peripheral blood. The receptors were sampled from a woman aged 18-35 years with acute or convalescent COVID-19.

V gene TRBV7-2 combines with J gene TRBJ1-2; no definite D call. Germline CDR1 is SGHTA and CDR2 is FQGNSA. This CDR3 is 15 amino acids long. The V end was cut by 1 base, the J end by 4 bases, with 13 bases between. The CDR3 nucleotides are TGTGCCAGCAGCTTAGTCATACGAGGGCCCTATGGCTACACCTTC. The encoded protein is CASSLVIRGPYGYTF.

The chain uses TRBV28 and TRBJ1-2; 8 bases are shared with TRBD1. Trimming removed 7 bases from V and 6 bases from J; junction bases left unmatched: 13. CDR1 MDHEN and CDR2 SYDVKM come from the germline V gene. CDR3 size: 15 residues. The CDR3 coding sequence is TGTGCCAGCACAGGTCATCGGACAGGGAGGGATGGCTACACCTTC. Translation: CASTGHRTGRDGYTF.

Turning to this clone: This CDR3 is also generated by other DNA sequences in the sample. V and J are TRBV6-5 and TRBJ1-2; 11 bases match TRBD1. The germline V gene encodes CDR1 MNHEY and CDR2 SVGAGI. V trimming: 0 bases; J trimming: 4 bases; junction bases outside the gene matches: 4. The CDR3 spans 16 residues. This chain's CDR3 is CASSYSGTGGGYGYTF. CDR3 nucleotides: TGTGCCAGCAGTTACTCGGGGACAGGGGGAGGCTATGGCTACACCTTC.

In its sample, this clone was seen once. The CDR3: CASSPHGNQPQHF. For the CDR3, the DNA is TGTGCCAGCAGCCCGCACGGGAATCAGCCCCAGCATTTT. V usage is TRBV7-2 and J usage is TRBJ1-5; D unclear. The CDR3 consists of 13 residues. Trimming took off 5 bases at V and 4 bases at J, with 9 bases between the two ends. Germline CDR1 reads SGHTA; CDR2 reads FQGNSA.

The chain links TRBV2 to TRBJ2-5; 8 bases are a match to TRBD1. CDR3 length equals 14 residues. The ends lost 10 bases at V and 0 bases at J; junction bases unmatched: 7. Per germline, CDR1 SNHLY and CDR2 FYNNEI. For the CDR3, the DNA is TGTGCCACGTACCGGGACAGGTACCAAGAGACCCAGTACTTC. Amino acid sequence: CATYRDRYQETQYF.

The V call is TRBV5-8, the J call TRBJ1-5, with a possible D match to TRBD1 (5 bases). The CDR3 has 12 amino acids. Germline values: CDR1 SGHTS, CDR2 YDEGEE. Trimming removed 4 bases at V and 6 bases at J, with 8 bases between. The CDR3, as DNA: TGTGCCAGCAGCGGAGGGGTTCAGCCCCAGCATTTT. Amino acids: CASSGGVQPQHF.

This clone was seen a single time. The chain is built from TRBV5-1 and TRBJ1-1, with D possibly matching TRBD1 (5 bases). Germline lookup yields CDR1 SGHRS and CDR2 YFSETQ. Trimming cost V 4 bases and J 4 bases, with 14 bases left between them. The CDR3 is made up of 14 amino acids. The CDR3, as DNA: TGCGCCAGCAGCCCGTCCAGGGTATTCACTGAAGCTTTCTTT. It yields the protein CASSPSRVFTEAFF.

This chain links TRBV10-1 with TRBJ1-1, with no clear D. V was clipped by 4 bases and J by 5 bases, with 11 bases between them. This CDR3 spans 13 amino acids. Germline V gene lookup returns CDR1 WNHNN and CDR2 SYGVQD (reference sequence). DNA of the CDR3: TGCGCCAGCAGTGCCTCAAGAGGGACTGAAGCTTTCTTT. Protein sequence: CASSASRGTEAFF.